This T cell receptor beta chain is from a study of OX40 agonist ivuxolimab in advanced cancers. The assay was immunoSEQ multiplex PCR, and TCRdb's table has in-frame clones only and misses some. The repertoire consists of fewer than 25,000 clones, with approximately 89% occurring once and the leading ten covering roughly 15%. The germline V gene encodes CDR1 SGHRS and CDR2 YFSETQ. CDR3 length: 16 amino acids. V lost 1 base and J 3 bases, leaving 15 bases between the germline ends. The source was CD4+ or CD8+ T cells sorted from blood, collected in a trial of the OX40 agonist ivuxolimab. The sequence came from an adult with an advanced solid tumor such as melanoma, head and neck, liver or kidney cancer. The chain employs TRBV5-1 and TRBJ2-3; a possible D gene is TRBD2 (6 bases). CDR3 residues: CASSLLGVAETDTQYF. The CDR3, as DNA: TGCGCCAGCAGCTTGTTAGGGGTAGCGGAGACAGATACGCAGTATTTT.